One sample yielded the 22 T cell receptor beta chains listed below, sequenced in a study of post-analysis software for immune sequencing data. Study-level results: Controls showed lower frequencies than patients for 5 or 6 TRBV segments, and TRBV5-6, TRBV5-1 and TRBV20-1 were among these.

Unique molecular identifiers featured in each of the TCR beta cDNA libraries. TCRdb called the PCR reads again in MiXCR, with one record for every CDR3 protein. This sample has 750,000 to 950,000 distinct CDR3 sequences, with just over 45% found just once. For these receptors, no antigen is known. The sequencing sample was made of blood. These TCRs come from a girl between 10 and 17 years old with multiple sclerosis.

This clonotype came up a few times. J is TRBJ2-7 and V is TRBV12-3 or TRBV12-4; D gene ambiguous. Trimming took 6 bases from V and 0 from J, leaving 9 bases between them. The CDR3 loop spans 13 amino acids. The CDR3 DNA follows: TGTGCCAGCAGACCGGACGTCTCCTACGAGCAGTACTTC. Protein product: CASRPDVSYEQYF.

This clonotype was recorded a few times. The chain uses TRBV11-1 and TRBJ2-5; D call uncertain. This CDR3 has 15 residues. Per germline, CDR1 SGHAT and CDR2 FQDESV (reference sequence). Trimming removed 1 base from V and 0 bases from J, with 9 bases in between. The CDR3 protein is CASSLVTRYQETQYF. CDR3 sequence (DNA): TGTGCCAGCAGCTTAGTAACCCGGTACCAAGAGACCCAGTACTTC.

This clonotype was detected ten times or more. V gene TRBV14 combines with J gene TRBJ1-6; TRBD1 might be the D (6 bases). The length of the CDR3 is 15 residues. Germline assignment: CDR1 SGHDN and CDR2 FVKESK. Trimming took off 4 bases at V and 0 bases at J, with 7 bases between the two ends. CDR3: CASSPDSSYNSPLHF. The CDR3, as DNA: TGTGCCAGCAGCCCGGACAGCTCCTATAATTCACCCCTCCACTTT.

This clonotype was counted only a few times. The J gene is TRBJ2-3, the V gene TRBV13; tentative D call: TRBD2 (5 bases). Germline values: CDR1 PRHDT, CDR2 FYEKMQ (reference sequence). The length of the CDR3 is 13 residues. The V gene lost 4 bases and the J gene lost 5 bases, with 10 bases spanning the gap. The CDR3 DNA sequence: TGTGCCAGCAGCTCCGTGGGGAGAGATACGCAGTATTTT. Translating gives CASSSVGRDTQYF.

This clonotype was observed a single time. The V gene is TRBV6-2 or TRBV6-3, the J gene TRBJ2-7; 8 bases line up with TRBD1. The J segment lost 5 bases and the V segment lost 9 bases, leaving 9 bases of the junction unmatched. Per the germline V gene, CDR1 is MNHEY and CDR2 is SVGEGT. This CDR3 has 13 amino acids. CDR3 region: CASRQGNGDEQYF. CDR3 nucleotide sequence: TGTGCCAGTCGACAGGGGAACGGCGACGAGCAGTACTTC.

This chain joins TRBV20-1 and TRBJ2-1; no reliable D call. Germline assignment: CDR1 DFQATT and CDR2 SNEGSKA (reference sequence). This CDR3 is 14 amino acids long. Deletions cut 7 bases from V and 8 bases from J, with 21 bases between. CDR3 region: CSVAGRLTGDEQFF. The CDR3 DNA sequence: TGCAGTGTAGCCGGCCGGTTGACTGGCGATGAGCAGTTCTTC.

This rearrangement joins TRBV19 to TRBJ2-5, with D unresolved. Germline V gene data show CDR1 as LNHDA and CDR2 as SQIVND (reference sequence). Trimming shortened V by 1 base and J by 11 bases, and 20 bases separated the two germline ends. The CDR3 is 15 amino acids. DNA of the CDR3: TGTGCCAGTAGTATAGTTGGCGGAGAATCCTACAAGCAGTACTTC. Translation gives CASSIVGGESYKQYF.

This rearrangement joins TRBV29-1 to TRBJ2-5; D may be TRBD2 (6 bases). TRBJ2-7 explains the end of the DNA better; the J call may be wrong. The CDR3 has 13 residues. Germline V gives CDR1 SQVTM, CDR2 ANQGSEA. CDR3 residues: CSVGAGGVHEQYF. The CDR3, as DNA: TGCAGCGTTGGAGCAGGAGGGGTCCACGAGCAGTACTTC.

The DNA of the CDR3 is TGTGCCACGGGAAAGGATAACTATGGCTACACCTTC. Translated, it gives CATGKDNYGYTF. The chain couples TRBV24-1 to TRBJ1-2; unclear D gene. The CDR3 covers 12 residues. CDR1 KGHDR and CDR2 SFDVKD come from the germline V gene. V was cut by 10 bases and J by 1 base, with 9 bases left in between.

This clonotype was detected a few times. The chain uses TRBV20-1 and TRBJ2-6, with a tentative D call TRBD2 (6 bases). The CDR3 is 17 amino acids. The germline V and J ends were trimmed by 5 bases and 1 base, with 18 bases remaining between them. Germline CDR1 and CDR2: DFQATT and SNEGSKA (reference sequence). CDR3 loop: CSAPYGGFTSGANVLTF. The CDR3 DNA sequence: TGCAGTGCTCCATATGGGGGGTTTACTTCTGGGGCCAACGTCCTGACTTTC.

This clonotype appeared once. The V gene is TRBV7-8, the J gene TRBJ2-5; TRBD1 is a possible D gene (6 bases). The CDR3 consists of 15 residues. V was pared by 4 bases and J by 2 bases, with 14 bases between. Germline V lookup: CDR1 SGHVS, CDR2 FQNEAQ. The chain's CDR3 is CASSSIPGEQETQYF. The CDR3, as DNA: TGTGCCAGCAGCTCGATCCCAGGGGAACAAGAGACCCAGTACTTC.

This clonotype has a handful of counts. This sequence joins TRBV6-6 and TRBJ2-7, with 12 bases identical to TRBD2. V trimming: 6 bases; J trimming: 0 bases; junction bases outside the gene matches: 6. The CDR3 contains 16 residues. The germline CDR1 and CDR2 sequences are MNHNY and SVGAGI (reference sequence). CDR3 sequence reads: CASRRTSGMSSYEQYF. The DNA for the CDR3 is TGTGCCAGCAGGAGGACTAGCGGGATGTCCTCCTACGAGCAGTACTTC.

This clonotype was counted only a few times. The DNA of the CDR3 is TGTGCCAGCAGTTACGTCGGCAATCAGCCCCAGCATTTT. Residues: CASSYVGNQPQHF. V usage is TRBV6-6 and J usage is TRBJ1-5; no clear D gene. Germline loops: CDR1 MNHNY, CDR2 SVGAGI (reference sequence). Trimming took off 2 bases at V and 2 bases at J, with 4 bases between the two ends. The CDR3 consists of 13 residues.

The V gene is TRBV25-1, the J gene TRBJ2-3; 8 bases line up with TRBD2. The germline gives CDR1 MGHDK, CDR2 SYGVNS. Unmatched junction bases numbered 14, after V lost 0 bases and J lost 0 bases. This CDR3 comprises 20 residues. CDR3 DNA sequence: TGTGCCAGCAGTGAATATCTTAAGGGCGGGAGGACTACAAGCACAGATACGCAGTATTTT. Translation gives CASSEYLKGGRTTSTDTQYF.

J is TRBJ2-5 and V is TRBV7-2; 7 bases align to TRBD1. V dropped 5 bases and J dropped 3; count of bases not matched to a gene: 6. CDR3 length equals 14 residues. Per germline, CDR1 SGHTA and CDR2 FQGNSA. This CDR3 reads CASSPGDSEETQYF. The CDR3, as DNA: TGTGCCAGCAGCCCCGGGGACAGCGAAGAGACCCAGTACTTC.

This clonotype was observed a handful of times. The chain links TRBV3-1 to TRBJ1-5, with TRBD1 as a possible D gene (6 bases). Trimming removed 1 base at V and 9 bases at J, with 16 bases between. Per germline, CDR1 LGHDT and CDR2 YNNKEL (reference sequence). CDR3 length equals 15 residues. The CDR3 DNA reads TGTGCCAGCAGCCAAGGGGACACCGAGCGGTCGCCCCAGCATTTT. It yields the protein CASSQGDTERSPQHF.

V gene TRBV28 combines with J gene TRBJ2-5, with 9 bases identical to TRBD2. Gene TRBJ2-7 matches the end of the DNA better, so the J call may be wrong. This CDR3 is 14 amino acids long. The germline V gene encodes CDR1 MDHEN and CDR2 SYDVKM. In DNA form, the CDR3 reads TGTGCCAGCAGTCCAGTAGCGGGAGTCTACGAGCAGTACTTC. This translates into CASSPVAGVYEQYF.

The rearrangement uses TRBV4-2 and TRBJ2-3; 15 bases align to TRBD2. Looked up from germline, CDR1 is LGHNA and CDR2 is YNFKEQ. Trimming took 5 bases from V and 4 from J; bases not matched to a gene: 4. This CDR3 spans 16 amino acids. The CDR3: CASSSGTSGRSDTQYF. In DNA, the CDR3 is TGTGCCAGCAGCTCCGGGACTAGCGGGAGGTCAGATACGCAGTATTTT.

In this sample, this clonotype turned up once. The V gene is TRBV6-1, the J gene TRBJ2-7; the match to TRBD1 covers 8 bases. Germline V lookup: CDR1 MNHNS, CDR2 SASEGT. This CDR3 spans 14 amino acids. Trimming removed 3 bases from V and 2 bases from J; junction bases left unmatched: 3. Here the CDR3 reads CASSDLTGAYEQYF. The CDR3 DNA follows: TGTGCCAGCAGTGATCTGACAGGGGCCTACGAGCAGTACTTC.

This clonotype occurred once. The CDR3 reads CASRSGNYNEQFF. The DNA of the CDR3 is TGTGCCAGCAGAAGTGGCAACTACAATGAGCAGTTCTTC. The chain links TRBV28 to TRBJ2-1, with unresolved D. V was cut by 6 bases and J by 3 bases, with 9 bases left in between. This CDR3 has 13 amino acids. Germline V gene data show CDR1 as MDHEN and CDR2 as SYDVKM.

The CDR3 sequence: CSVGRGGRSTGELFF. CDR3 bases: TGCAGCGTTGGCCGCGGGGGGCGCAGCACCGGGGAGCTGTTTTTT. The chain recombines TRBV29-1 with TRBJ2-2; 8 bases are shared with TRBD2. J was trimmed by 4 bases and V by 4 bases; bases with no gene match: 8. CDR3 length: 15 residues. Germline loops: CDR1 SQVTM, CDR2 ANQGSEA.

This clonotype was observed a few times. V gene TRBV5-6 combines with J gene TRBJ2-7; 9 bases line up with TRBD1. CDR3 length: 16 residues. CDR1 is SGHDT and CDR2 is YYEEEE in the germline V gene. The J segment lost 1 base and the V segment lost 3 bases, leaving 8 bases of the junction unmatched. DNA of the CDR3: TGTGCCAGCAGCTCTACGGACAGGGGATTTTCCTACGAGCAGTACTTC. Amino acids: CASSSTDRGFSYEQYF.